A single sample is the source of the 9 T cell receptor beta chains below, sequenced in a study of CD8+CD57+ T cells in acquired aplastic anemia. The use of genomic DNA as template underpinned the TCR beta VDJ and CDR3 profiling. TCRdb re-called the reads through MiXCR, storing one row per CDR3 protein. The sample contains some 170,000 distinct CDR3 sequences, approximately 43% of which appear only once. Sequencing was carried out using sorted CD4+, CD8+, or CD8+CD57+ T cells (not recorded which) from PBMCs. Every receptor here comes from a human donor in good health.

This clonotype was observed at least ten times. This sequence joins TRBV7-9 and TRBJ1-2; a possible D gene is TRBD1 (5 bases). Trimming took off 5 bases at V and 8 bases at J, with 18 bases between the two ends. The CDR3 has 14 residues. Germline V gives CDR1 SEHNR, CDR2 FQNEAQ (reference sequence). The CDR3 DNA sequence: TGTGCCAGCAGCCCTAAGGAGGGGAAGCGCGGCTACACCTTC. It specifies CASSPKEGKRGYTF.

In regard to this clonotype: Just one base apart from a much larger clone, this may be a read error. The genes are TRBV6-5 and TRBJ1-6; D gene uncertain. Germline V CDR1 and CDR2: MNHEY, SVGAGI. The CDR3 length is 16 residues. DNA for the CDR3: TGTGCCAACAGTTACTCAGGCTTCCGCGGGGATTCACCCCTCCACTTT. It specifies CANSYSGFRGDSPLHF.

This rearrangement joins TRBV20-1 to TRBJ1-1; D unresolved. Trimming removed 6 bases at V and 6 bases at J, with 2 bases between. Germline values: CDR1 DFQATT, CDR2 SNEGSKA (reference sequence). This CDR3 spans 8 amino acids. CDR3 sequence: CSASEAFF. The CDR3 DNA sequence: TGCAGTGCATCTGAAGCTTTCTTT.

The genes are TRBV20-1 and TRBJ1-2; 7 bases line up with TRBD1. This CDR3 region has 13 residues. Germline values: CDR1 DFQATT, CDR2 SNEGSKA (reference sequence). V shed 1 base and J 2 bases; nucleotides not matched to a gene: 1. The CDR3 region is CSARGTGNYGYTF. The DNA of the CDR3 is TGCAGTGCTAGAGGGACAGGCAACTATGGCTACACCTTC.

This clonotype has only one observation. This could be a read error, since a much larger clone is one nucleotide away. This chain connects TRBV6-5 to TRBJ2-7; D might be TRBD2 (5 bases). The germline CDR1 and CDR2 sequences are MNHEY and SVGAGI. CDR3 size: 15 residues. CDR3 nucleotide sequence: TGTGCCAGCAGCTACAGCCGGGGTGAGGCCTACGGGCAGTACTTC. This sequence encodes CASSYSRGEAYGQYF.

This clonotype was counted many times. In DNA form, the CDR3 reads TGTGCCAGCAGCTTGAGGGGGGGTACTGAAGCTTTCTTT. Its translation is CASSLRGGTEAFF. The genes are TRBV7-2 and TRBJ1-1; D is perhaps TRBD1 (6 bases). Deletions cut 3 bases from V and 5 bases from J, with 10 bases between. Per germline, CDR1 SGHTA and CDR2 FQGNSA. This CDR3 comprises 13 residues. The full variable domain, in which reference TRBV7-2 and TRBJ1-1 provide the parts outside the CDR3, is GAGVSQSPSNKVTEKGKDVELRCDPISGHTALYWYRQSLGQGLEFLIYFQGNSAPDKSGLPSDRFSAERTGGSVSTLTIQRTQQEDSAVYLCASSLRGGTEAFFGQGTRLTVV.

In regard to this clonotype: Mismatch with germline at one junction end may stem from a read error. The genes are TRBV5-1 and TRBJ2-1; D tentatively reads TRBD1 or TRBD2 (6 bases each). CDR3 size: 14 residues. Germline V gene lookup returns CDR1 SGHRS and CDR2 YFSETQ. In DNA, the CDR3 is TGCGTCAGCAGCTTGGGGGGCAGTTACAATGAGCAGTTCTTC. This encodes CVSSLGGSYNEQFF.

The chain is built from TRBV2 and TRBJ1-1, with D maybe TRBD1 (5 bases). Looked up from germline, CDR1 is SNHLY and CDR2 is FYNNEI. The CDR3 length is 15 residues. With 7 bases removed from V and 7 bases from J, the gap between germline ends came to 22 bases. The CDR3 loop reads CASKGVGGTVGEAFF. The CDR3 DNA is TGTGCCAGCAAAGGAGTTGGGGGGACGGTCGGTGAAGCTTTCTTT.

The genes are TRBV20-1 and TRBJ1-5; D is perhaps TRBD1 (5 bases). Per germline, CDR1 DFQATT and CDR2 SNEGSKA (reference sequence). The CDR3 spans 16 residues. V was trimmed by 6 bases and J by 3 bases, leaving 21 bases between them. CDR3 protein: CSAIIPGFGDNQPQHF. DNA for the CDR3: TGCAGTGCCATTATCCCAGGGTTCGGCGACAATCAGCCCCAGCATTTT.